The clone carrying this T cell receptor beta chain turned up a few times. Its target is not known. The sample comes from a study of human T cells and chemical hapten exposure. Across the study: The variation in per-sample TCR yields arose mainly from small differences in pooled library volumes.

Unfractionated whole blood was the source from which total RNA was extracted. CDR3 length: 11 residues. Trimming took off 4 bases at V and 6 bases at J, with 4 bases between the two ends. Germline V gene sequence: CDR1 MDHEN, CDR2 SYDVKM. As the library was built, unique molecular identifiers were attached to individual cDNA molecules. Authors' methods: Ranging from roughly 23,224 to 750,000, TCR counts per sample had a median value of around 90,000. TCRdb reanalysed the 5' RACE reads using MiXCR and keeps one entry per CDR3 protein. The V and J calls reflect TCRdb's pipeline rather than the authors' work. The sample has 80,000 or so distinct CDR3 sequences; 15% to 20% are singletons. Findings of the study overall: No shift was seen in TCRs above 1 in 1000 frequency with DPC sensitization.

This chain links TRBV28 with TRBJ2-1, with no clear D. The receptor was isolated from a female donor in good health. CDR3 in DNA: TGTGCCAGCAGTTCAACCAATGAGCAGTTCTTC. Its protein product is CASSSTNEQFF.